Following are 32 T cell receptor beta chains from one sample sequenced in a study of CD8+ T cells in alopecia areata. TCR sequencing used cDNA made by reverse transcription of extracted RNA. Produced via immunoSEQ multiplex PCR; TCRdb's table is partial and in-frame only. The repertoire includes about 76,000 clones, 29% of them detected once, and 14% to 15% sits in the top ten. Treatment noted: oral pan-JAK inhibitor, 5-10 mg twice daily. The input for sequencing was CD8+ T cells sorted from blood, taken at week 4, from a patient treated with tofacitinib. The receptors come from a human donor with alopecia areata.

The rearrangement uses TRBV9 and TRBJ2-2, with 8 bases matching TRBD2. Trimming at V came to 0 bases and at J to 5 bases, leaving 9 bases not matched to a gene. The germline gives CDR1 SGDLS, CDR2 YYNGEE. This CDR3 spans 17 amino acids. In DNA form, the CDR3 reads TGTGCCAGCAGCGTAGGAGATCGGGAGGGGGAGACCGGGGAGCTGTTTTTT. This codes for CASSVGDREGETGELFF.

The genes are TRBV15 and TRBJ2-5, with D perhaps matching TRBD1 or TRBD2 (5 bases each). CDR1 is LNHNV and CDR2 is YYDKDF in the germline V gene (reference sequence). The length of the CDR3 is 14 residues. V was cut by 1 base and J by 5 bases, with 11 bases left in between. The CDR3, as DNA: TGTGCCACCAGCAGAGGGACACCGGGGGAGACCCAGTACTTC. Encoded protein: CATSRGTPGETQYF.

This chain uses TRBV7-9 with TRBJ2-1; D is unclear. The CDR3 is made up of 11 amino acids. Trimming took 5 bases from V and 4 from J, leaving 3 bases between them. Germline V CDR1 and CDR2: SEHNR, FQNEAQ (reference sequence). CDR3 region: CASSPYNEQFF. The CDR3 DNA reads as TGTGCCAGCAGCCCATACAATGAGCAGTTCTTC. Complete variable domain (other parts from reference TRBV7-9 and TRBJ2-1): DTGVSQNPRHKITKRGQNVTFRCDPISEHNRLYWYRQTLGQGPEFLTYFQNEAQLEKSRLLSDRFSAERPKGSFSTLEIQRTEQGDSAMYLCASSPYNEQFFGPGTRLTVL.

This chain connects TRBV29-1 to TRBJ2-1, with TRBD1 matching over 7 bases. Germline V gives CDR1 SQVTM, CDR2 ANQGSEA. V was pared by 5 bases and J by 2 bases, with 6 bases of the junction left unmatched. This CDR3 contains 14 residues. The CDR3 sequence is CSVLTGEAYNEQFF. The CDR3 DNA is TGCAGCGTTCTAACAGGGGAAGCCTACAATGAGCAGTTCTTC.

The chain is built from TRBV29-1 and TRBJ2-5; maybe TRBD1 (5 bases). This CDR3 is 14 amino acids long. Trimming cost V 5 bases and J 4 bases, with 17 bases left between them. Germline values: CDR1 SQVTM, CDR2 ANQGSEA. DNA for the CDR3: TGCAGCGTTCGGGCCACTCGGACACGAGAGACCCAGTACTTC. This codes for CSVRATRTRETQYF.

This clone was seen ten or more times. This chain uses TRBV9 with TRBJ2-7; TRBD2 might be the D (5 bases). The germline V gene has CDR1 SGDLS and CDR2 YYNGEE. CDR3 length: 15 residues. V lost 2 bases and J 3 bases, leaving 15 bases between the germline ends. The CDR3 is CASSVGAREGYEQYF. In DNA form, the CDR3 reads TGTGCCAGCAGCGTGGGAGCCCGGGAAGGCTACGAGCAGTACTTC.

This chain uses TRBV11-2 with TRBJ2-1; 8 nucleotides align to TRBD2. The germline V gene encodes CDR1 SGHAT and CDR2 FQNNGV. The ends lost 3 bases at V and 10 bases at J; junction bases unmatched: 14. The CDR3 has 16 residues. The DNA of the CDR3 is TGTGCCAGCAGCTTCACCCCGACTAGCGCCGTAACGGAGCAGTTCTTC. Its translation: CASSFTPTSAVTEQFF.

This clone was seen a handful of times. V and J are TRBV28 and TRBJ2-1; D unresolved. Trimming stripped 4 bases from V and 2 bases from J, with 9 bases between. Germline V gene data show CDR1 as MDHEN and CDR2 as SYDVKM. The CDR3 sequence is 14 residues long. The DNA of the CDR3 is TGTGCCAGCAGTTCCCTAGGTACCTACAATGAGCAGTTCTTC. Translating gives CASSSLGTYNEQFF.

This clone was seen a few times. The V and J genes are TRBV30 and TRBJ1-5; D not certain. V was clipped by 1 base and J by 6 bases, with 13 bases between them. Germline loops: CDR1 GTSNPN, CDR2 SVGIG (reference sequence). This CDR3 has 14 residues. The CDR3 DNA reads TGTGCCTGGAGTGAAGTCGGGCCCCCTCAGCCCCAGCATTTT. Amino acid sequence: CAWSEVGPPQPQHF.

In DNA form, the CDR3 reads TGCAGCGTTGAACTAGCCCCCGGACCCGGACTAGCGTTGGACGAGCAGTACTTC. Encoded protein: CSVELAPGPGLALDEQYF. The chain employs TRBV29-1 and TRBJ2-7, with TRBD2 matching over 9 bases. This CDR3 is 18 amino acids long. V was clipped by 2 bases and J by 5 bases; unmatched bases: 19. Germline loops: CDR1 SQVTM, CDR2 ANQGSEA.

Concerning this clone: A far larger clone is off by one base, so a read error is likely. This chain connects TRBV9 to TRBJ2-2; D is perhaps TRBD1 or TRBD2 (5 bases each). This CDR3 comprises 15 residues. CDR1 and CDR2 (germline): SGDLS, YYNGEE. The V end was cut by 4 bases, the J end by 0 bases, with 10 bases between. This CDR3 is CASSLAGSNTGELFF. CDR3 in DNA: TGTGCCAGCAGCCTAGCAGGGTCGAACACCGGGGAGCTGTTTTTT.

This clone was observed a few times. The CDR3 sequence is CASETDGTTLTGELFF. The CDR3 DNA sequence: TGTGCCAGCGAAACGGACGGGACCACACTCACCGGGGAGCTGTTTTTT. This chain links TRBV25-1 with TRBJ2-2; D tentatively fits TRBD1 or TRBD2 (5 bases each). The V gene lost 8 bases and the J gene lost 4 bases, with 20 bases spanning the gap. The V gene's germline CDR1 is MGHDK and CDR2 SYGVNS. This CDR3 comprises 16 residues.

The chain uses TRBV5-1 and TRBJ1-1; tentatively, D is TRBD1 (5 bases). Per the germline V gene, CDR1 is SGHRS and CDR2 is YFSETQ. The CDR3 is made up of 14 amino acids. Trimming pared 4 bases from V and 7 bases from J, leaving 17 bases between. CDR3 sequence (DNA): TGCGCCAGCAGCCCTGCCCGGGGGGACGTTGAAGCTTTCTTT. Amino acid sequence: CASSPARGDVEAFF.

The chain employs TRBV4-2 and TRBJ2-7, with TRBD2 identical over 12 bases. The V gene end was trimmed by 4 bases and the J gene end by 7 bases; junction bases not matched to a gene: 20. Germline V gene data show CDR1 as LGHNA and CDR2 as YNFKEQ. CDR3 length: 19 residues. The CDR3 coding sequence is TGTGCCAGCAGCCGTGCTTCGTCTAGCGGGAGGGCCCTCGGGGTTGAGCAGTACTTC. Its protein is CASSRASSSGRALGVEQYF.

This clone was counted between two and nine times. The J gene is TRBJ2-4, the V gene TRBV23-1, with D possibly being TRBD2 (5 bases). TRBV23-1 is placed among ORFs of uncertain function. V lost 8 bases, J lost 0 bases, and 20 bases lay in between. The CDR3 totals 17 residues. The CDR3 nucleotides read TGCGCCAGCTGCGGGCGGGCGCGTGCTCTAGCCAAAAACATTCAGTACTTC. The encoded protein is CASCGRARALAKNIQYF.

The J gene is TRBJ2-3, the V gene TRBV30; TRBD2 matches 11 bases. CDR1 is GTSNPN and CDR2 is SVGIG in the germline V gene (reference sequence). The CDR3 sequence is 13 residues long. The CDR3 sequence is CAIAGGAGDTQYF. CDR3 nucleotide sequence: TGTGCGATAGCGGGAGGGGCCGGGGATACGCAGTATTTT.

V and J are TRBV28 and TRBJ2-3; D remains ambiguous. Trimming cost V 6 bases and J 9 bases, with 22 bases left between them. The CDR3 has 15 amino acids. The germline V gene has CDR1 MDHEN and CDR2 SYDVKM. The CDR3 nucleotides are TGTGCCAGCAGCCTTCTTTTTGAACAAAAGGGAACGCAGTATTTT. This encodes CASSLLFEQKGTQYF.

In its sample, this clone was seen a few times. The chain employs TRBV19 and TRBJ2-7; D remains ambiguous. The CDR3 contains 14 residues. From germline, CDR1 is LNHDA and CDR2 SQIVND (reference sequence). V lost 0 bases, J lost 2 bases, and 8 bases lay in between. CDR3 coding DNA: TGTGCCAGTAGTATAGAATACAGCACCTACGAGCAGTACTTC. This sequence encodes CASSIEYSTYEQYF.

V and J are TRBV29-1 and TRBJ2-5; possibly TRBD1 or TRBD2 for D (5 bases each). The CDR3 loop spans 14 amino acids. Germline assignment: CDR1 SQVTM and CDR2 ANQGSEA. With 0 bases removed from V and 5 bases from J, the gap between germline ends came to 13 bases. CDR3 DNA sequence: TGCAGCGTTGAAGATCACGGGACCTTCGAGACCCAGTACTTC. It yields the protein CSVEDHGTFETQYF.

The chain is built from TRBV27 and TRBJ2-1, with 7 nucleotides matching TRBD1. This CDR3 spans 11 amino acids. Germline values: CDR1 MNHEY, CDR2 SMNVEV (reference sequence). Trimming at V came to 4 bases and at J to 14 bases, leaving 5 bases not matched to a gene. CDR3 sequence (DNA): TGTGCCAGCAGTTGGGGACAGTTGGAGTTCTTC. Protein sequence: CASSWGQLEFF.

Points on this clone: At the DNA level, this CDR3 is encoded by other sequences in the same sample as well. The V and J genes are TRBV29-1 and TRBJ2-7; 7 bases are a match to TRBD2. From germline, CDR1 is SQVTM and CDR2 ANQGSEA. The CDR3 is made up of 11 amino acids. Written as DNA, the CDR3 is TGCTCCGCGGGCGGGAGCTACGAGCAGTACTTC. This gives the protein CSAGGSYEQYF.

The chain links TRBV29-1 to TRBJ2-5; 7 bases are a match to TRBD2. The CDR3 contains 10 residues. Germline trimming cut 2 bases from V and 9 bases from J; bases unmatched to any gene: 0. In germline, CDR1 is SQVTM, CDR2 ANQGSEA. The CDR3 DNA sequence: TGCAGCGTTGAACGGGAGGCCCAGTACTTC. This codes for CSVEREAQYF. Full variable domain (outside the CDR3, taken from reference TRBV29-1 and TRBJ2-5): SAVISQKPSRDICQRGTSLTIQCQVDSQVTMMFWYRQQPGQSLTLIATANQGSEATYESGFVIDKFPISRPNLTFSTLTVSNMSPEDSSIYLCSVEREAQYFGPGTRLLVL.

The table lists this clone with a few counts. The genes are TRBV29-1 and TRBJ2-2; D call uncertain. The germline CDR1 and CDR2 sequences are SQVTM and ANQGSEA. V lost 5 bases and J lost 7, with 14 bases in between. The CDR3 is 13 amino acids. This chain's CDR3 is CSVYDSRYGELFF. The DNA of the CDR3 is TGCAGCGTTTATGACTCGCGTTACGGGGAGCTGTTTTTT.

The chain links TRBV2 to TRBJ1-1; 9 bases align to TRBD1. The germline gives CDR1 SNHLY, CDR2 FYNNEI. The CDR3 runs to 12 residues. J gave up 9 bases and V 4 bases, and 3 bases lay outside the gene matches. The CDR3 DNA reads TGTGCCAGCAGTGGGGGGACAGGGCAAGCTTTCTTT. Translated: CASSGGTGQAFF.

This sequence joins TRBV29-1 and TRBJ1-2, with 8 bases matching TRBD1. The germline V gene has CDR1 SQVTM and CDR2 ANQGSEA. After removal of 7 bases from V and 5 bases from J, the junction contained 12 bases not matched to a gene. This CDR3 region has 14 residues. The CDR3 DNA is TGCAGCGCCCCAGTCAGGGGGCTGCGGTATGGCTACACCTTC. This codes for CSAPVRGLRYGYTF. The variable domain in full, with the rest retrieved from reference TRBV29-1 and TRBJ1-2, is SAVISQKPSRDICQRGTSLTIQCQVDSQVTMMFWYRQQPGQSLTLIATANQGSEATYESGFVIDKFPISRPNLTFSTLTVSNMSPEDSSIYLCSAPVRGLRYGYTFGSGTRLTVV.

This clone is classed as medium-sized. V usage is TRBV27 and J usage is TRBJ2-1, with D unresolved. Germline lookup yields CDR1 MNHEY and CDR2 SMNVEV (reference sequence). The CDR3 totals 10 residues. V was shortened by 8 bases and J by 9 bases, with 8 bases between the two germline ends. CDR3 bases: TGTGCCAGCGGGCCCTTTGAGCAGTTCTTC. Translated: CASGPFEQFF.

This chain uses TRBV7-2 with TRBJ1-5; TRBD1 is a possible D gene (6 bases). This CDR3 has 16 residues. V was shortened by 1 base and J by 3 bases, with 13 bases between the two germline ends. Germline loops: CDR1 SGHTA, CDR2 FQGNSA. The CDR3 region has the DNA TGTGCCAGCAGCTTAGTTTCGGGGACACTCAATCAGCCCCAGCATTTT. It specifies CASSLVSGTLNQPQHF.

The chain is built from TRBV27 and TRBJ2-5, with 7 nucleotides matching TRBD1. V trimming: 3 bases; J trimming: 4 bases; junction bases outside the gene matches: 11. The CDR3 consists of 16 residues. Germline CDR1 and CDR2: MNHEY and SMNVEV (reference sequence). For the CDR3, the DNA is TGTGCCAGCAGTTTCTCAGCAGGGGGTCGGTCAGAGACCCAGTACTTC. Protein: CASSFSAGGRSETQYF.

This clone was detected a few times. The genes are TRBV7-2 and TRBJ2-7, with 7 bases fitting TRBD2. Per germline, CDR1 SGHTA and CDR2 FQGNSA. The V and J ends lost 3 bases and 7 bases, in that order; junction bases with no gene match: 9. The CDR3 consists of 14 residues. The CDR3 is CASSLTGTNWEQYF. CDR3 in DNA: TGTGCCAGCAGCTTGACCGGGACTAACTGGGAGCAGTACTTC.

There are a few counts of this clone. The chain employs TRBV29-1 and TRBJ2-2; no clear D. V lost 1 base and J lost 1, with 4 bases in between. Germline CDR1 is SQVTM and CDR2 is ANQGSEA. The CDR3 is made up of 13 amino acids. This CDR3 is CSVEGVNTGELFF. CDR3 DNA sequence: TGCAGCGTTGAAGGGGTGAACACCGGGGAGCTGTTTTTT.

The table lists this clone with a few counts. The chain joins TRBV30 to TRBJ1-2; 7 nucleotides match TRBD1. The CDR3 contains 14 residues. The ends lost 6 bases at V and 3 bases at J; junction bases unmatched: 10. Germline V gene data show CDR1 as GTSNPN and CDR2 as SVGIG (reference sequence). CDR3 sequence reads: CACVVLTGYYGYTF. The CDR3 DNA follows: TGTGCCTGTGTCGTCCTGACAGGGTACTATGGCTACACCTTC.

The V call is TRBV27, the J call TRBJ1-5; D remains ambiguous. V lost 7 bases and J lost 3, with 13 bases in between. The CDR3 runs to 14 residues. Germline lookup yields CDR1 MNHEY and CDR2 SMNVEV (reference sequence). In DNA, the CDR3 is TGTGCCAGCAACCCCCGAGGAGCCAATCAGCCCCAGCATTTT. As protein: CASNPRGANQPQHF.